The sequence of this T cell receptor (beta chain) was determined in a study of T cell responses to AZD1222 COVID-19 vaccine (dated by TCRdb to about 2021). Background on the whole study: A total of 233 trial participants underwent TCR sequencing, of whom nearly 210 received two doses of AZD1222 and about 25 received two doses of the MenACWY control vaccine. Trial participants were enrolled into age subgroups of 18-55, 56-69 and 70-plus years, which contained about 150, 28 and 57 TCR-sequenced participants, respectively. General conclusions and limits of the study: Vaccine-associated CD4 TCRs spanned the whole spike protein, with dominant responses in regions 160-218 and 743-854. In the small 56-69-year group, the increase in depth fell short of significance, most likely because of low power. Participants were mostly white British and included more females than males, and it was suggested by the authors that clonal diversity may have been underestimated. Spike-specific TCR breadth and depth rose significantly after two AZD1222 doses compared with day 0 and with MenACWY recipients. Because no day 14 peak-response samples were available, the repertoires could be characterized only after the peak T cell response. Conclusions about previously exposed vaccinees are limited, since just five or six AZD1222 recipients were seropositive for SARS-CoV-2 at baseline. Reportedly, almost half of the unique spike-specific TCRs recognized epitopes lying outside the regions that are mutated in the B.1.351 and B.1.1.7 variants.

Per the germline V gene (reference sequence), MNHNY is the CDR1 and SVGAGI is the CDR2. Germline trimming: 6 bases from V, 4 bases from J; junction bases outside gene matches: 12. Spanning cysteine to phenylalanine, the CDR3 consists of 16 amino acids. Kept here is only the CDR3 DNA, which spans 48 bases and is read in frame from base 1. The CDR3 regions of human TCRbeta chains were analyzed by immunosequencing. Under the source paper's analysis protocol: TCRs in the repertoires were matched against a reference library of SARS-CoV-2-specific TCRs that had been generated with the MIRA antigen-specificity platform. Breadth meant the fraction of unique TCRs that were SARS-CoV-2-associated, whereas depth meant the fraction of total T cells that were SARS-CoV-2-associated. Using the MIRA data, each spike-specific TCR was mapped to the spike region that the TCR reacts to and placed in a CD4 or CD8 class. Log10-transformed breadth and depth values were compared by one-way ANOVA with Sidak's multiple comparisons tests. Not all clones reach the TCRdb copy of this immuneACCESS table, which keeps in-frame sequences only. Checked studies attribute under half of the gap to unresolved V genes and leave the rest unexplained. V, J and clone size were drawn from that table, and D and trimming were deduced from the DNA. This sample has 130,000 or so clones in its table, and 91% of those were observed once. The ten largest clones capture under 2% of the sample.

Reading the label with the study, this specimen's time point is: about 28 days (+/-7) after the second vaccine dose. AZD1222 recipients whose second dose came at about 4 weeks and those whose second dose came at about 12 weeks were combined into one group, since spike-specific TCR depth and breadth did not differ between the two schedules. Vaccinee samples were obtained from the UK trials COV001 and COV002, which included a single-blind randomized controlled phase 2/3 trial of AZD1222 (ChAdOx1 nCoV-19) in healthy adults. For TCRbeta chain sequencing, PBMC samples were collected from trial participants at day 0 and at day 28 after the second dose. To note about this clone: Its recognized antigen is unknown. Per-nucleotide qualities are absent, and no much larger clonotype sits a single base away.

The input for sequencing was peripheral blood, taken 28 days after the second AZD1222 dose. This receptor chain uses TRBV6-6 and TRBJ2-3, with 8 middle bases fitting TRBD1. The origin of this receptor is an adult who received the AZD1222 COVID-19 vaccine. This receptor has the CDR3 CASRPPAGGQADTQYF. The bases are TGTGCCAGCAGGCCCCCAGCAGGGGGCCAGGCAGATACGCAGTATTTT.